These 9 T cell receptor beta chains were sequenced from one sample in a study of somatic mutations in cytotoxic T cells in rheumatoid arthritis. Produced via immunoSEQ multiplex PCR; TCRdb's table is partial and in-frame only. The data hold about 17,000 clones, with about 80% observed a single time. Sequencing used CD8+ T cells sorted from blood. These receptors were obtained from an adult with rheumatoid arthritis.

The chain couples TRBV7-8 to TRBJ2-7; 7 nucleotides match TRBD2. Trimming removed 3 bases from V and 5 bases from J; junction bases left unmatched: 4. The CDR3 covers 13 residues. Germline V gene data show CDR1 as SGHVS and CDR2 as FQNEAQ. DNA of the CDR3: TGTGCCAGCAGCTTTGGGGGAGGGGACGAGCAGTACTTC. Translation: CASSFGGGDEQYF.

V usage is TRBV7-2 and J usage is TRBJ2-7; TRBD1 aligns across 7 bases. This CDR3 comprises 12 residues. Germline V gene sequence: CDR1 SGHTA, CDR2 FQGNSA. V was pared by 6 bases and J by 6 bases, with 5 bases of the junction left unmatched. The CDR3 bases are TGTGCCAGCAGTCCAACAGGGGCCGAGCAGTACTTC. Translation gives CASSPTGAEQYF. The entire variable domain, with the rest obtained from reference TRBV7-2 and TRBJ2-7, is as follows: GAGVSQSPSNKVTEKGKDVELRCDPISGHTALYWYRQSLGQGLEFLIYFQGNSAPDKSGLPSDRFSAERTGGSVSTLTIQRTQQEDSAVYLCASSPTGAEQYFGPGTRLTVT.

This clone was seen once. The V gene is TRBV2, the J gene TRBJ2-1; 9 bases line up with TRBD2. The CDR3 consists of 13 residues. Losses at the gene ends were 4 bases for V and 13 bases for J; bases not matched to a gene: 8. Germline V gene sequence: CDR1 SNHLY, CDR2 FYNNEI. CDR3 loop: CASSVIGGGAQFF. In nucleotides, the CDR3 is TGTGCCAGCAGTGTAATTGGCGGGGGGGCACAGTTCTTC.

This chain connects TRBV5-6 to TRBJ2-2; D remains unclear. CDR1 is SGHDT and CDR2 is YYEEEE in the germline V gene. The CDR3 contains 13 residues. The V end lost 0 bases, the J end lost 4 bases, and 4 bases lay between the germline ends. CDR3 residues: CASSLGATGELFF. CDR3 DNA sequence: TGTGCCAGCAGCTTGGGTGCCACCGGGGAGCTGTTTTTT.

The CDR3 reads CASSLTQTGYEQYF. In DNA form, the CDR3 reads TGTGCCAGCAGCTTAACCCAGACAGGGTACGAGCAGTACTTC. The V gene is TRBV13, the J gene TRBJ2-7, with TRBD1 matching over 7 bases. Losses at the gene ends were 2 bases for V and 4 bases for J; bases not matched to a gene: 5. The CDR3 loop spans 14 amino acids. CDR1 is PRHDT, CDR2 FYEKMQ, per germline (reference sequence).

V gene TRBV2 combines with J gene TRBJ2-3, with D unresolved. This CDR3 is 13 amino acids long. The V end was cut by 6 bases, the J end by 1 base, with 8 bases between. Germline V gene lookup returns CDR1 SNHLY and CDR2 FYNNEI. Here the CDR3 DNA reads TGTGCCAGCAGGCCGGCCCGCACAGATACGCAGTATTTT. It yields the protein CASRPARTDTQYF. The full variable domain, with the rest looked up from reference TRBV2 and TRBJ2-3, is EPEVTQTPSHQVTQMGQEVILRCVPISNHLYFYWYRQILGQKVEFLVSFYNNEISEKSEIFDDQFSVERPDGSNFTLKIRSTKLEDSAMYFCASRPARTDTQYFGPGTRLTVL.

This chain joins TRBV13 and TRBJ2-4, with D unresolved. Trimming took off 0 bases at V and 5 bases at J, with 5 bases between the two ends. Germline CDR1 reads PRHDT; CDR2 reads FYEKMQ (reference sequence). The CDR3 is 13 amino acids. The CDR3 sequence: CASSLGEQNIQYF. For the CDR3, the DNA is TGTGCCAGCAGCTTAGGCGAACAAAACATTCAGTACTTC.

The CDR3 region is CASSDLGQGMRKTQYF. In DNA, the CDR3 is TGCGCCAGCAGTGACCTCGGACAGGGTATGAGGAAGACCCAGTACTTC. This chain links TRBV10-2 with TRBJ2-5, with 8 bases that match TRBD1. The V gene's germline CDR1 is WSHSY and CDR2 SAAADI. The CDR3 sequence is 16 residues long. After removal of 3 bases from V and 6 bases from J, the junction contained 12 bases not matched to a gene.

The chain is built from TRBV19 and TRBJ2-7, with D unresolved. Germline loops: CDR1 LNHDA, CDR2 SQIVND (reference sequence). CDR3 length equals 15 residues. V was shortened by 3 bases and J by 5 bases, with 17 bases between the two germline ends. CDR3 sequence: CASSIRLGLIHEQYF. In nucleotides, the CDR3 is TGTGCCAGTAGTATTCGACTGGGTCTCATCCACGAGCAGTACTTC. Using reference TRBV19 and TRBJ2-7 for the parts outside the CDR3, the full variable domain is DGGITQSPKYLFRKEGQNVTLSCEQNLNHDAMYWYRQDPGQGLRLIYYSQIVNDFQKGDIAEGYSVSREKKESFPLTVTSAQKNPTAFYLCASSIRLGLIHEQYFGPGTRLTVT.